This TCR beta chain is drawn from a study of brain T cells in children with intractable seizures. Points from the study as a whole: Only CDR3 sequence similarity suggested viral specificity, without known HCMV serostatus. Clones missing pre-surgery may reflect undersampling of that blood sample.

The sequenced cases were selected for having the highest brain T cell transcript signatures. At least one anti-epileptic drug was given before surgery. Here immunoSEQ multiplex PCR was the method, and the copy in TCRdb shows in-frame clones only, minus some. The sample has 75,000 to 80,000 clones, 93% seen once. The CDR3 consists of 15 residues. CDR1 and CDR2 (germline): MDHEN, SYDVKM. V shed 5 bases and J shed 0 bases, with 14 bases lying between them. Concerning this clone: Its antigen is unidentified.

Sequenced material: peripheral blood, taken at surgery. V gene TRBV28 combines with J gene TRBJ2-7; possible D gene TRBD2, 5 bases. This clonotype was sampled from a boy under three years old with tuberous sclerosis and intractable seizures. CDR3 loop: CASSRRRRFSYEQYF. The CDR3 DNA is TGTGCCAGCAGTCGCAGACGGAGGTTCTCCTACGAGCAGTACTTC.